The 26 T cell receptor beta chains below were found in one sample sequenced in a study of memory B cells and T cells in multiple sclerosis. These receptors' targets are unknown. CFSE-dim autoproliferating and CFSE-high non-proliferating T cells from unstimulated culture were sequenced separately. Replicate wells were pooled after about seven days of stimulus-free culture of approximately 5x10^7 CFSE-labeled PBMCs. Method: immunoSEQ multiplex PCR; TCRdb's copy keeps in-frame clones and lacks some. Of around 50,000 clones in the sample, about four fifths are singletons; the top ten hold roughly 1%. The sample was PBMCs from blood kept in culture. The receptor set was obtained from a human donor with multiple sclerosis.

V and J are TRBV9 and TRBJ2-1, with 9 bases identical to TRBD2. There are 14 residues in the CDR3. Trimming cost V 3 bases and J 4 bases; bases outside gene matches: 2. Germline V lookup: CDR1 SGDLS, CDR2 YYNGEE. The CDR3 region is CASSAGLAYNEQFF. For the CDR3, the DNA is TGTGCCAGCAGCGCCGGACTAGCGTACAATGAGCAGTTCTTC.

V and J are TRBV9 and TRBJ1-6, with D maybe TRBD1 (6 bases). The CDR3 totals 13 residues. Trimming left V 0 bases short and J 14 bases short, with 12 bases between. Germline loops: CDR1 SGDLS, CDR2 YYNGEE. In DNA form, the CDR3 reads TGTGCCAGCAGCGTAGCCCCCCACAGGGCCCTCCACTTT. Its translation is CASSVAPHRALHF.

The rearrangement joins TRBV19 to TRBJ2-7, with 7 bases fitting TRBD1. The CDR3 totals 13 residues. V lost 3 bases to trimming and J lost 11 bases; unmatched junction nucleotides: 10. Germline CDR1 reads LNHDA; CDR2 reads SQIVND (reference sequence). The CDR3 protein is CASSMIPGQKEYF. CDR3 in DNA: TGTGCCAGTAGTATGATCCCGGGACAGAAGGAGTACTTC.

This rearrangement joins TRBV7-2 to TRBJ1-2; D is undetermined. The CDR3 is 14 amino acids. Trimming took off 0 bases at V and 5 bases at J, with 10 bases between the two ends. Looked up from germline, CDR1 is SGHTA and CDR2 is FQGNSA. CDR3 DNA sequence: TGTGCCAGCAGCTTAGCCGGCAGCGGGTATGGCTACACCTTC. This gives the protein CASSLAGSGYGYTF.

The rearrangement uses TRBV6-4 and TRBJ1-6; D possibly corresponds to TRBD1 (5 bases). CDR1 is MRHNA, CDR2 SNTAGT, per germline. The CDR3 is 14 residues long. Trimming stripped 6 bases from V and 10 bases from J, with 16 bases between. CDR3 sequence reads: CASSRGGARSPLHF. The CDR3 nucleotides read TGTGCCAGCAGCCGTGGAGGGGCGAGGTCACCCCTCCACTTT.

J is TRBJ2-5 and V is TRBV2; D could derive from TRBD1 or TRBD2 (5 bases each). From germline, CDR1 is SNHLY and CDR2 FYNNEI. V lost 7 bases, J lost 1 base, and 10 bases lay in between. CDR3 length: 13 residues. CDR3 residues: CASKRGGQETQYF. The CDR3 nucleotides are TGTGCCAGCAAGAGGGGTGGCCAAGAGACCCAGTACTTC.

The V call is TRBV7-9, the J call TRBJ2-2; no clear D gene. Germline V lookup: CDR1 SEHNR, CDR2 FQNEAQ (reference sequence). The CDR3 is 13 amino acids. V was pared by 11 bases and J by 0 bases, with 10 bases between. CDR3 protein: CAGRGANTGELFF. The CDR3 coding sequence is TGTGCCGGCCGCGGAGCGAACACCGGGGAGCTGTTTTTT.

J is TRBJ1-1 and V is TRBV2; 8 bases match TRBD1. The CDR3 covers 14 residues. V was pared by 4 bases and J by 4 bases, with 5 bases of the junction left unmatched. Per the germline V gene, CDR1 is SNHLY and CDR2 is FYNNEI. CDR3 sequence (DNA): TGTGCCAGCAGTGGACAGGGGTTTCGCACTGAAGCTTTCTTT. Its translation: CASSGQGFRTEAFF.

This clone was counted between two and nine times. This sequence joins TRBV18 and TRBJ1-6, with D perhaps TRBD1 (6 bases). The CDR3 runs 14 residues. Looked up from germline, CDR1 is KGHSH and CDR2 is LQKENI. V was clipped by 2 bases and J by 9 bases, with 11 bases between them. This chain's CDR3 is CASSPAGALSPLHF. Here the CDR3 DNA reads TGTGCCAGCTCACCAGCAGGGGCCCTTTCACCCCTCCACTTT.

CDR3 in DNA: TGTGCCAGCAGTTACGGGGCAGGGCATGGCTACACCTTC. Translated, it gives CASSYGAGHGYTF. The J gene is TRBJ1-2, the V gene TRBV6-6, with D perhaps matching TRBD1 (5 bases). The CDR3 loop spans 13 amino acids. Germline assignment: CDR1 MNHNY and CDR2 SVGAGI (reference sequence). Trimming removed 2 bases from V and 6 bases from J, with 10 bases in between.

This chain uses TRBV28 with TRBJ1-5; D gene uncertain. The CDR3 length is 13 residues. V was pared by 4 bases and J by 0 bases, with 4 bases between. Germline CDR1 reads MDHEN; CDR2 reads SYDVKM. The CDR3 sequence is CASSSYSNQPQHF. In nucleotides, the CDR3 is TGTGCCAGCAGTTCTTATAGCAATCAGCCCCAGCATTTT.

The gene calls are TRBV2 and TRBJ2-7, with D unclear. V was shortened by 2 bases and J by 7 bases, with 15 bases between the two germline ends. In germline, CDR1 is SNHLY, CDR2 FYNNEI. The CDR3 totals 14 residues. This CDR3 is CASSERDTALEQYF. The CDR3, as DNA: TGTGCCAGCAGTGAACGCGACACCGCCTTGGAGCAGTACTTC.

The CDR3 here is CASSQARTAYTEAFF. In nucleotides, the CDR3 is TGCGCCAGCAGCCAGGCTCGGACGGCTTACACTGAAGCTTTCTTT. The V call is TRBV4-3, the J call TRBJ1-1; unclear D gene. CDR3 length: 15 residues. CDR1 and CDR2 (germline): LGHNA, YSLEER. Deletions cut 3 bases from V and 3 bases from J, with 14 bases between.

This clone was counted between two and nine times. The DNA of the CDR3 is TGTGCCAGCAGCGTAGTGTCAGACCCATCCTACGAGCAGTACTTC. Protein: CASSVVSDPSYEQYF. The J gene is TRBJ2-7, the V gene TRBV9; D not resolved. V was trimmed by 0 bases and J by 1 base, leaving 11 bases between them. CDR1 and CDR2 (germline): SGDLS, YYNGEE. The CDR3 consists of 15 residues.

This clone was seen a handful of times. Written as DNA, the CDR3 is TGTGCCAGCAGCCCAGGACGAGGGCCCGAGCAGTACTTC. This gives the protein CASSPGRGPEQYF. The chain couples TRBV5-4 to TRBJ2-7, with D possibly matching TRBD2 (5 bases). Looked up from germline, CDR1 is SGHNT and CDR2 is YYREEE (reference sequence). The V and J ends lost 4 bases and 6 bases respectively, with 14 bases between them. The CDR3 consists of 13 residues. The whole variable domain, filled in from reference TRBV5-4 and TRBJ2-7, reads ETGVTQSPTHLIKTRGQQVTLRCSSQSGHNTVSWYQQALGQGPQFIFQYYREEENGRGNFPPRFSGLQFPNYSSELNVNALELDDSALYLCASSPGRGPEQYFGPGTRLTVT.

The V gene is TRBV2, the J gene TRBJ1-2; 9 nucleotides line up with TRBD1. CDR3 length equals 12 residues. Germline CDR1 is SNHLY and CDR2 is FYNNEI. The trim removed 6 bases at V and 8 bases at J, leaving 4 bases unmatched. CDR3 residues: CASRGTGSGYTF. The DNA for the CDR3 is TGTGCCAGCAGGGGGACAGGGTCGGGCTACACCTTC.

This clone was seen once. The chain has TRBV2 and TRBJ2-1, with 7 nucleotides matching TRBD1. V trimming: 2 bases; J trimming: 7 bases; junction bases outside the gene matches: 11. The CDR3 length is 16 residues. The germline CDR1 and CDR2 sequences are SNHLY and FYNNEI. CDR3 coding DNA: TGTGCCAGCAGTGAATTTAGGACAGGAGAGGCTAATGAGCAGTTCTTC. This encodes CASSEFRTGEANEQFF.

This chain joins TRBV7-9 and TRBJ1-2; TRBD1 agrees at 9 bases. The ends lost 1 base at V and 4 bases at J; junction bases unmatched: 4. Germline V gene lookup returns CDR1 SEHNR and CDR2 FQNEAQ (reference sequence). CDR3 size: 15 residues. The CDR3 sequence: CASSLGDRAGYGYTF. The CDR3 DNA reads as TGTGCCAGCAGCTTAGGGGACAGGGCTGGCTATGGCTACACCTTC.

By its share, this clone is medium-sized. This CDR3 reads CAIRPGRINSPLHF. DNA for the CDR3: TGTGCCATCAGACCGGGGAGGATAAATTCACCCCTCCACTTT. The V gene is TRBV10-3, the J gene TRBJ1-6, with D unresolved. Trimming took off 6 bases at V and 7 bases at J, with 13 bases between the two ends. The CDR3 is 14 amino acids. Germline V gene lookup returns CDR1 ENHRY and CDR2 SYGVKD.

This clone has only a few counts. The V gene is TRBV30, the J gene TRBJ1-4; no reliable D call. Trimming pared 2 bases from V and 1 base from J, leaving 11 bases between. The CDR3 contains 15 residues. Per the germline V gene, CDR1 is GTSNPN and CDR2 is SVGIG (reference sequence). This CDR3 reads CAWSTSLGTNEKLFF. CDR3 nucleotides: TGTGCCTGGAGTACCAGCCTAGGAACTAATGAAAAACTGTTTTTT.

The chain has TRBV20-1 and TRBJ1-4; D remains unclear. The germline CDR1 and CDR2 sequences are DFQATT and SNEGSKA (reference sequence). This CDR3 has 11 amino acids. CDR3 loop: CRALTNEKLFF. The CDR3 coding sequence is TGCAGAGCACTCACAAATGAAAAACTGTTTTTT.

The rearrangement joins TRBV2 to TRBJ2-1; 11 nucleotides match TRBD2. Per the germline V gene, CDR1 is SNHLY and CDR2 is FYNNEI. V gave up 6 bases and J gave up 8 bases; unmatched junction bases: 12. The length of the CDR3 is 16 residues. CDR3 coding DNA: TGTGCCAGCAGGGAGCGTAGCGGGGGGGCCATTTATGAGCAGTTCTTC. Translated: CASRERSGGAIYEQFF. Together with reference TRBV2 and TRBJ2-1, the CDR3 gives the full variable domain: EPEVTQTPSHQVTQMGQEVILRCVPISNHLYFYWYRQILGQKVEFLVSFYNNEISEKSEIFDDQFSVERPDGSNFTLKIRSTKLEDSAMYFCASRERSGGAIYEQFFGPGTRLTVL.

The chain combines TRBV10-3 with TRBJ1-4, with D possibly matching TRBD1 (5 bases). The CDR3 length is 14 residues. Germline lookup yields CDR1 ENHRY and CDR2 SYGVKD. V lost 0 bases and J 10 bases, leaving 12 bases between the germline ends. DNA for the CDR3: TGTGCCATCAGTGAGTCCCTGGGGGGGGGAAAACTGTTTTTT. Amino acids: CAISESLGGGKLFF.

The rearrangement uses TRBV6-5 and TRBJ1-1; tentatively, D is TRBD1 (5 bases). Germline V gene lookup returns CDR1 MNHEY and CDR2 SVGAGI. The CDR3 is 13 amino acids. Trimming took off 0 bases at V and 3 bases at J, with 5 bases between the two ends. In nucleotides, the CDR3 is TGTGCCAGCAGTTACTCCAGGGACACTGAAGCTTTCTTT. Amino acids: CASSYSRDTEAFF.

This chain joins TRBV5-1 and TRBJ2-7; 10 bases are a match to TRBD1. From germline, CDR1 is SGHRS and CDR2 YFSETQ. The V gene end was trimmed by 1 base and the J gene end by 4 bases; junction bases not matched to a gene: 5. This CDR3 is 15 amino acids long. Here the CDR3 DNA reads TGCGCCAGCAGCTTGCCCCCGGACAGGGGGTACGAGCAGTACTTC. Protein product: CASSLPPDRGYEQYF.

The rearrangement joins TRBV5-1 to TRBJ1-5; D is perhaps TRBD1 (5 bases). Germline V gene sequence: CDR1 SGHRS, CDR2 YFSETQ. This CDR3 spans 15 amino acids. The germline V and J ends were trimmed by 4 bases and 7 bases, with 18 bases remaining between them. The CDR3 bases are TGCGCCAGCAGCCTGGGTTGGGGGGGTGAGCAGCCCCAGCATTTT. It is translated as CASSLGWGGEQPQHF.